The 24 T cell receptor beta chains listed next were all sequenced from one sample in a study of shared clonotypes between healthy human individuals. The protocol was immunoSEQ multiplex PCR, while the TCRdb copy is restricted to in-frame clones and leaves out a portion. The sample carries hundreds of thousands of clones, around 67% recorded once. The sequencing sample was made of memory CD4+ T cells sorted from blood. Subset: CD45RA-negative fraction. Every receptor here comes from a man aged 25-45 years in good health.

The chain combines TRBV15 with TRBJ1-4, with a weak D call TRBD1 (5 bases). The CDR3 is 16 amino acids. V was shortened by 0 bases and J by 5 bases, with 13 bases between the two germline ends. Germline V gene data show CDR1 as LNHNV and CDR2 as YYDKDF (reference sequence). The CDR3 loop reads CATSRDFETENEKLFF. The CDR3 nucleotides read TGTGCCACCAGCAGAGATTTCGAGACAGAGAATGAAAAACTGTTTTTT.

The V call is TRBV28, the J call TRBJ2-6; tentative D call: TRBD1 (6 bases). Trimming took off 5 bases at V and 0 bases at J, with 11 bases between the two ends. Germline values: CDR1 MDHEN, CDR2 SYDVKM. This CDR3 spans 16 amino acids. CDR3 bases: TGTGCCAGCAGTACCAGGGGCCACTCTGGGGCCAACGTCCTGACTTTC. Encoded protein: CASSTRGHSGANVLTF.

V gene TRBV7-6 combines with J gene TRBJ2-2; D may be TRBD2 (5 bases). V lost 2 bases and J 6 bases, leaving 16 bases between the germline ends. Germline CDR1 is SGHVS and CDR2 is FNYEAQ. CDR3 length: 16 residues. Here the CDR3 DNA reads TGTGCCAGCAGCTTAACCCCCGGGAATTATCCCGGGGAGCTGTTTTTT. Translating it yields CASSLTPGNYPGELFF.

The V gene is TRBV10-3, the J gene TRBJ2-2, with D perhaps matching TRBD2 (7 bases). The CDR3 is made up of 16 amino acids. Germline V CDR1 and CDR2: ENHRY, SYGVKD. V dropped 4 bases and J dropped 4 bases, with 16 bases sitting between them. The chain's CDR3 is CAISGGGAQSTGELFF. The CDR3, as DNA: TGTGCCATCAGTGGAGGGGGGGCCCAGAGCACCGGGGAGCTGTTTTTT.

This chain connects TRBV28 to TRBJ1-2, with D perhaps TRBD1 (5 bases). Germline values: CDR1 MDHEN, CDR2 SYDVKM. This CDR3 contains 16 residues. Trimming left V 4 bases short and J 0 bases short, with 15 bases between. The CDR3 loop reads CASSSSRDGSNYGYTF. The DNA of the CDR3 is TGTGCCAGCAGTTCAAGTCGGGACGGATCTAACTATGGCTACACCTTC.

This clone was seen just once. The chain recombines TRBV29-1 with TRBJ2-7; no clear D. CDR1 SQVTM and CDR2 ANQGSEA come from the germline V gene. With 5 bases removed from V and 7 bases from J, the gap between germline ends came to 12 bases. The CDR3 is 11 residues long. The CDR3: CSVRAGFEQYF. As DNA, the CDR3 is TGCAGCGTTAGGGCAGGATTTGAGCAGTACTTC.

The CDR3 loop is CASSISEDTQYF. The CDR3 DNA is TGTGCCAGTAGTATATCAGAGGATACGCAGTATTTT. The rearrangement links TRBV19 to TRBJ2-3; D is undetermined. Trimming shortened V by 2 bases and J by 6 bases, and 6 bases separated the two germline ends. This CDR3 region has 12 residues. Germline V lookup: CDR1 LNHDA, CDR2 SQIVND (reference sequence).

The chain combines TRBV5-6 with TRBJ2-1; TRBD1 matches at 9 bases. J gave up 7 bases and V 4 bases, and 12 bases lay outside the gene matches. Germline values: CDR1 SGHDT, CDR2 YYEEEE. The CDR3 consists of 16 residues. CDR3 loop: CASSAPGQGGRNEQFF. The CDR3 DNA sequence: TGTGCCAGCAGCGCACCGGGACAGGGTGGTAGGAATGAGCAGTTCTTC.

The genes are TRBV9 and TRBJ2-5, with 8 positions matching TRBD2. CDR1 is SGDLS, CDR2 YYNGEE, per germline. J gave up 6 bases and V 2 bases, and 12 bases lay outside the gene matches. CDR3 size: 16 residues. The CDR3 DNA sequence: TGTGCCAGCAGCGTCCAGGGGACGGGAGGGCCGCAGACCCAGTACTTC. Translation gives CASSVQGTGGPQTQYF. The entire variable domain, with the rest obtained from reference TRBV9 and TRBJ2-5, is as follows: DSGVTQTPKHLITATGQRVTLRCSPRSGDLSVYWYQQSLDQGLQFLIQYYNGEERAKGNILERFSAQQFPDLHSELNLSSLELGDSALYFCASSVQGTGGPQTQYFGPGTRLLVL.

The J gene is TRBJ1-2, the V gene TRBV7-9, with 7 bases aligning to TRBD1. CDR1 and CDR2 from the germline V gene are SEHNR and FQNEAQ (reference sequence). V shed 10 bases, J shed 6 bases, and the junction held 8 bases outside the gene matches. CDR3 length equals 12 residues. Written as DNA, the CDR3 is TGTGCCATCCAAGGGGGCGCTGATGGCTACACCTTC. This codes for CAIQGGADGYTF.

This chain connects TRBV2 to TRBJ1-6, with TRBD1 matching 11 bases. This CDR3 has 15 residues. V lost 5 bases, J lost 10 bases, and 7 bases stayed unmatched. The germline CDR1 and CDR2 sequences are SNHLY and FYNNEI. Here the CDR3 reads CASSRPGQGDSPLHF. The CDR3 DNA follows: TGTGCCAGCAGTCGACCGGGACAGGGGGACTCACCCCTCCACTTT.

This chain links TRBV5-1 with TRBJ2-7; perhaps D is TRBD1 or TRBD2 (6 bases each). The V end lost 4 bases, the J end lost 4 bases, and 21 bases lay between the germline ends. The germline V gene encodes CDR1 SGHRS and CDR2 YFSETQ. This CDR3 comprises 16 residues. As DNA, the CDR3 is TGCGCCAGCAGCCAAAAGGGGGGCTCAGGGGCTTACGAGCAGTACTTC. Its translation: CASSQKGGSGAYEQYF.

The chain combines TRBV11-3 with TRBJ2-1, with D uncertain. V was pared by 4 bases and J by 7 bases, with 11 bases between. The germline CDR1 and CDR2 sequences are SGHNT and YENEEA. This CDR3 region has 13 residues. CDR3 sequence reads: CASSSTGVNEQFF. In DNA form, the CDR3 reads TGTGCCAGCAGCTCCACTGGGGTAAATGAGCAGTTCTTC.

This clone was seen just once. The gene calls are TRBV2 and TRBJ1-2; D remains unclear. The CDR3 contains 14 residues. Germline-derived CDR1 and CDR2 are SNHLY and FYNNEI. Trimming left V 8 bases short and J 2 bases short, with 15 bases between. CDR3 loop: CASSQWTGNYGYTF. The CDR3 coding sequence is TGTGCCAGCTCCCAATGGACCGGGAACTATGGCTACACCTTC.

The gene calls are TRBV10-3 and TRBJ1-2; D is possibly TRBD1 (5 bases). This CDR3 comprises 14 residues. V lost 2 bases to trimming and J lost 5 bases, with 12 bases between them. Germline V gives CDR1 ENHRY, CDR2 SYGVKD. CDR3 residues: CAISEGTAAYGYTF. Written as DNA, the CDR3 is TGTGCCATCAGTGAGGGGACGGCAGCTTATGGCTACACCTTC.

This chain connects TRBV7-8 to TRBJ2-7; tentative D call: TRBD1 (6 bases). This CDR3 is 14 amino acids long. V lost 5 bases to trimming and J lost 3 bases, with 14 bases between them. Per the germline V gene, CDR1 is SGHVS and CDR2 is FQNEAQ. The CDR3 is CASSLRTVLYEQYF. The CDR3 bases are TGTGCCAGCAGCCTTCGGACAGTCCTCTACGAGCAGTACTTC.

This CDR3 is CASSPRGFSGNTIYF. CDR3 bases: TGTGCCAGCAGTCCCAGGGGATTTTCTGGAAACACCATATATTTT. This sequence joins TRBV25-1 and TRBJ1-3; possibly TRBD1 for D (6 bases). In germline, CDR1 is MGHDK, CDR2 SYGVNS. CDR3 length: 15 residues. V shed 5 bases and J shed 1 base, with 12 bases lying between them.

This clone occurred once. The rearrangement links TRBV25-1 to TRBJ2-3; 9 positions agree with TRBD2. The V gene end was trimmed by 2 bases and the J gene end by 4 bases; junction bases not matched to a gene: 10. Germline CDR1 MGHDK, CDR2 SYGVNS. This CDR3 spans 17 amino acids. CDR3 in DNA: TGTGCCAGCAGTGAACGGGTAGCGGGAGACGGGTCAGATACGCAGTATTTT. The encoded protein is CASSERVAGDGSDTQYF.

This chain uses TRBV28 with TRBJ2-5; a weak D match, TRBD2 (6 bases). The CDR3 contains 17 residues. From germline, CDR1 is MDHEN and CDR2 SYDVKM. Between the trimmed V and J ends, which lost 2 bases and 4 bases, there was a span of 20 bases. DNA of the CDR3: TGTGCCAGCAGTTTAAGGGGCGGCGACGGGAGAAGAGAGACCCAGTACTTC. Translating it yields CASSLRGGDGRRETQYF.

This clone occurred a few times. The chain carries TRBV2 and TRBJ1-2; possible D gene TRBD1, 6 bases. V shed 7 bases and J shed 3 bases, with 12 bases lying between them. CDR1 and CDR2 (germline): SNHLY, FYNNEI. CDR3 length: 13 residues. In DNA, the CDR3 is TGTGCCAGCAACGGCTGGACAGACTATGGCTACACCTTC. It specifies CASNGWTDYGYTF.

The V gene is TRBV7-6, the J gene TRBJ1-4; TRBD1 matches 7 bases. Germline V gene sequence: CDR1 SGHVS, CDR2 FNYEAQ. The junction had 3 bases not matched to a gene; V was cut back by 5 bases and J by 3 bases. The CDR3 runs to 14 residues. This CDR3 reads CASSRQGPNEKLFF. The CDR3 DNA reads as TGTGCCAGCAGCAGACAGGGCCCTAATGAAAAACTGTTTTTT.

This clone was seen at least ten times. This sample includes further DNA sequences coding for the same CDR3. V is TRBV10-2 and J is TRBJ1-1; 11 bases fit TRBD1. The V segment lost 2 bases and the J segment 1 base; nucleotides outside the gene matches: 9. Germline loops: CDR1 WSHSY, CDR2 SAAADI. The CDR3 is 18 amino acids. CDR3 region: CASSETTSGTGGNTEAFF. The CDR3 region has the DNA TGCGCCAGCAGTGAGACAACATCCGGGACAGGGGGGAACACTGAAGCTTTCTTT.

The V call is TRBV7-9, the J call TRBJ1-6; TRBD1 might be the D (6 bases). CDR3 length equals 16 residues. Germline CDR1 and CDR2: SEHNR and FQNEAQ (reference sequence). With 4 bases removed from V and 8 bases from J, the gap between germline ends came to 18 bases. CDR3: CASSSDVQGSYSPLHF. The CDR3 DNA reads as TGTGCCAGCAGCTCAGACGTCCAGGGGTCCTATTCACCCCTCCACTTT.

The genes are TRBV11-3 and TRBJ2-2, with a possible D match to TRBD1 (5 bases). This CDR3 is 12 amino acids long. Germline V gene sequence: CDR1 SGHNT, CDR2 YENEEA. Deletions cut 2 bases from V and 11 bases from J, with 9 bases between. Here the CDR3 reads CASSLSDSELFF. The CDR3 nucleotides read TGTGCCAGCAGCTTATCAGACAGTGAGCTGTTTTTT.